The T cell receptor beta chain described here comes from a study of TIL therapy for anti-PD-1-resistant metastatic lung cancer. The germline V gene encodes CDR1 SGHVS and CDR2 FQNEAQ. The CDR3 runs 13 residues. Between the trimmed V and J ends, which lost 5 bases and 3 bases, there was a span of 10 bases. The immunoSEQ assay was v3. TCRdb keeps only in-frame clones here, not all; method: immunoSEQ multiplex PCR. The sample has more than 45,000 clones, roughly 80% seen once; the top ten hold 1.5% to 2%. Time point in this sample: pre-treatment sample, taken before nivolumab and TIL therapy. The source of this sequence is a person aged 30 to 80 with non-small cell lung cancer. The specimen comprised blood, sampled at baseline. The gene calls are TRBV7-8 and TRBJ1-1; maybe TRBD1 (5 bases). CDR3 DNA: TGTGCCAGCAGCCCCAGGGAGGACACTGAAGCTTTCTTT. Protein sequence: CASSPREDTEAFF.